Each of the 19 T cell receptor beta chains below was sequenced from the same sample in a study of blood T cell repertoires in COVID-19. Sequenced by immunoSEQ multiplex PCR; TCRdb stores in-frame clones only, minus some. The sample includes 55,000 to 80,000 clones, approximately 83% of them seen just once. Input material: peripheral blood. Receptors were obtained from a man in his 70s with acute or convalescent COVID-19.

The chain employs TRBV9 and TRBJ2-5; TRBD1 is a possible D gene (6 bases). Germline V lookup: CDR1 SGDLS, CDR2 YYNGEE. V shed 5 bases and J shed 1 base, with 6 bases lying between them. The CDR3 is 12 amino acids. The CDR3 here is CASRGAQETQYF. DNA of the CDR3: TGTGCCAGCAGGGGGGCCCAAGAGACCCAGTACTTC.

The genes are TRBV24-1 and TRBJ2-7; D gene unclear. Germline loops: CDR1 KGHDR, CDR2 SFDVKD. The CDR3 has 12 amino acids. V lost 4 bases, J lost 3 bases, and 6 bases lay in between. CDR3 loop: CATSESGYEQYF. As DNA, the CDR3 is TGTGCCACCAGTGAATCGGGCTACGAGCAGTACTTC.

This sequence joins TRBV19 and TRBJ1-2, with TRBD1 matching over 9 bases. The germline V gene has CDR1 LNHDA and CDR2 SQIVND (reference sequence). V gave up 4 bases and J gave up 8 bases; unmatched junction bases: 11. CDR3 size: 15 residues. The CDR3 nucleotides read TGTGCCAGTAGTACCTCCCGGGACAGGGTCGAAGGCTACACCTTC. It is translated as CASSTSRDRVEGYTF.

The sample holds a few counts of this clone. The chain uses TRBV5-4 and TRBJ2-7; 7 nucleotides match TRBD2. Per germline, CDR1 SGHNT and CDR2 YYREEE (reference sequence). CDR3 length: 15 amino acids. The V gene end was trimmed by 2 bases and the J gene end by 0 bases; junction bases not matched to a gene: 5. The CDR3 loop reads CASSLSLAISYEQYF. The DNA of the CDR3 is TGTGCCAGCAGCTTATCACTAGCGATCTCCTACGAGCAGTACTTC. The full variable domain, rest sourced from reference TRBV5-4 and TRBJ2-7, is ETGVTQSPTHLIKTRGQQVTLRCSSQSGHNTVSWYQQALGQGPQFIFQYYREEENGRGNFPPRFSGLQFPNYSSELNVNALELDDSALYLCASSLSLAISYEQYFGPGTRLTVT.

The chain carries TRBV14 and TRBJ2-3; TRBD2 aligns across 7 bases. Germline V gives CDR1 SGHDN, CDR2 FVKESK. There are 16 residues in the CDR3. J was trimmed by 2 bases and V by 1 base; bases with no gene match: 6. As DNA, the CDR3 is TGTGCCAGCAGCCAAGTAGCGGGCCCTACCACAGATACGCAGTATTTT. Translating it yields CASSQVAGPTTDTQYF. Full variable domain (outside the CDR3, taken from reference TRBV14 and TRBJ2-3): EAGVTQFPSHSVIEKGQTVTLRCDPISGHDNLYWYRRVMGKEIKFLLHFVKESKQDESGMPNNRFLAERTGGTYSTLKVQPAELEDSGVYFCASSQVAGPTTDTQYFGPGTRLTVL.

The chain joins TRBV28 to TRBJ1-5; perhaps TRBD1 as D (5 bases). V gave up 3 bases and J gave up 6 bases, with 12 bases separating them. The CDR3 covers 14 residues. CDR1 is MDHEN and CDR2 is SYDVKM in the germline V gene. CDR3 DNA sequence: TGTGCCAGCAGTTTTCAGGGCAGGAGTCAGCCCCAGCATTTT. Its translation is CASSFQGRSQPQHF.

V gene TRBV6-5 combines with J gene TRBJ1-1, with 8 bases aligning to TRBD1. The germline V gene encodes CDR1 MNHEY and CDR2 SVGAGI. The CDR3 is made up of 13 amino acids. V was clipped by 7 bases and J by 5 bases; unmatched bases: 6. The CDR3 is CASTNRGGTEAFF. CDR3 coding DNA: TGTGCCAGCACTAACAGGGGGGGAACTGAAGCTTTCTTT.

This chain uses TRBV14 with TRBJ2-1, with 12 bases that match TRBD2. V lost 5 bases to trimming and J lost 0 bases; unmatched junction nucleotides: 8. Per germline, CDR1 SGHDN and CDR2 FVKESK. The CDR3 is 18 residues long. The CDR3 DNA reads TGTGCCAGCAGCAAGTGGACTAGCGGGGCCCTCTCCTACAATGAGCAGTTCTTC. Protein: CASSKWTSGALSYNEQFF.

The V and J genes are TRBV5-1 and TRBJ2-1, with 7 positions matching TRBD1. The CDR3 consists of 16 residues. CDR1 SGHRS and CDR2 YFSETQ come from the germline V gene. Losses at the gene ends were 4 bases for V and 0 bases for J; bases not matched to a gene: 7. The CDR3 DNA sequence: TGCGCCAGCAGCCGTACTTCAGGGGGCTCCTACAATGAGCAGTTCTTC. This encodes CASSRTSGGSYNEQFF.

CDR3 in amino acids: CASRHIAGGPGTGELFF. As DNA, the CDR3 is TGTGCCAGCAGACATATAGCGGGAGGGCCGGGCACCGGGGAGCTGTTTTTT. This chain links TRBV11-2 with TRBJ2-2, with TRBD2 matching 11 bases. V dropped 6 bases and J dropped 4; count of bases not matched to a gene: 10. The CDR3 length is 17 residues. Germline V gene data show CDR1 as SGHAT and CDR2 as FQNNGV.

This clone came up a few times. The chain uses TRBV7-2 and TRBJ2-3, with 10 bases lining up with TRBD2. J gave up 0 bases and V 6 bases, and 9 bases lay outside the gene matches. Germline V gene lookup returns CDR1 SGHTA and CDR2 FQGNSA. This CDR3 comprises 17 residues. CDR3: CASSLLSGRLSTDTQYF. CDR3 DNA sequence: TGTGCCAGCAGTCTACTTAGCGGGAGGCTAAGCACAGATACGCAGTATTTT.

The chain combines TRBV29-1 with TRBJ1-1; D call uncertain. CDR1 and CDR2 from the germline V gene are SQVTM and ANQGSEA. The germline V and J ends were trimmed by 7 bases and 5 bases, with 17 bases remaining between them. The CDR3 is 13 amino acids. CDR3 DNA: TGCAGCGCTCGTGAGGGAGGGCCAACTGAAGCTTTCTTT. Encoded protein: CSAREGGPTEAFF.

V usage is TRBV6-5 and J usage is TRBJ2-7, with 11 bases aligning to TRBD1. Trimming took 6 bases from V and 5 from J; bases not matched to a gene: 9. Per the germline V gene, CDR1 is MNHEY and CDR2 is SVGAGI. There are 15 residues in the CDR3. The CDR3 DNA reads as TGTGCCAGCAGCCGAGGACAGGGGGCTCTGGACGAGCAGTACTTC. It encodes CASSRGQGALDEQYF.

This chain links TRBV5-1 with TRBJ1-1; possible D gene TRBD1, 6 bases. From germline, CDR1 is SGHRS and CDR2 YFSETQ. V lost 4 bases and J 1 base, leaving 11 bases between the germline ends. This CDR3 has 14 residues. For the CDR3, the DNA is TGCGCCAGCAGCAGCCGGACAGAGAACACTGAAGCTTTCTTT. This codes for CASSSRTENTEAFF.

The gene calls are TRBV6-5 and TRBJ2-2, with TRBD1 matching over 7 bases. This CDR3 is 14 amino acids long. Germline CDR1 MNHEY, CDR2 SVGAGI. With 7 bases clipped from V and 2 bases from J, the junction kept 4 bases outside the gene matches. CDR3 nucleotides: TGTGCCAGCACACAGGGGCCCAACACCGGGGAGCTGTTTTTT. This gives the protein CASTQGPNTGELFF.

The genes are TRBV10-3 and TRBJ2-5; 8 bases match TRBD2. With 6 bases clipped from V and 0 bases from J, the junction kept 3 bases outside the gene matches. The CDR3 sequence is 14 residues long. Germline assignment: CDR1 ENHRY and CDR2 SYGVKD. In DNA, the CDR3 is TGTGCCATCAGCCTTAGCGGGGACCAAGAGACCCAGTACTTC. Residues: CAISLSGDQETQYF.

The rearrangement uses TRBV9 and TRBJ2-7; D perhaps matches TRBD1 (5 bases). V was trimmed by 0 bases and J by 6 bases, leaving 22 bases between them. This CDR3 has 17 amino acids. The germline gives CDR1 SGDLS, CDR2 YYNGEE. The CDR3 reads CASSVAGANHESGEQYF. The DNA of the CDR3 is TGTGCCAGCAGCGTAGCTGGGGCGAACCACGAGTCCGGCGAGCAGTACTTC.

The V call is TRBV2, the J call TRBJ2-3, with a weak D call TRBD2 (5 bases). The CDR3 consists of 13 residues. The germline CDR1 and CDR2 sequences are SNHLY and FYNNEI. Trimming cost V 6 bases and J 5 bases, with 12 bases left between them. CDR3 in amino acids: CASSLVRVDTQYF. In DNA, the CDR3 is TGTGCCAGCAGCCTAGTGCGGGTAGATACGCAGTATTTT.

V and J are TRBV9 and TRBJ2-7; the D gene is possibly TRBD1 (6 bases). The CDR3 has 14 residues. V shed 3 bases and J shed 0 bases, with 10 bases lying between them. CDR1 and CDR2 from the germline V gene are SGDLS and YYNGEE. The CDR3 protein is CASSGGRGSYEQYF. The CDR3 DNA follows: TGTGCCAGCAGCGGTGGCAGGGGCTCCTACGAGCAGTACTTC.